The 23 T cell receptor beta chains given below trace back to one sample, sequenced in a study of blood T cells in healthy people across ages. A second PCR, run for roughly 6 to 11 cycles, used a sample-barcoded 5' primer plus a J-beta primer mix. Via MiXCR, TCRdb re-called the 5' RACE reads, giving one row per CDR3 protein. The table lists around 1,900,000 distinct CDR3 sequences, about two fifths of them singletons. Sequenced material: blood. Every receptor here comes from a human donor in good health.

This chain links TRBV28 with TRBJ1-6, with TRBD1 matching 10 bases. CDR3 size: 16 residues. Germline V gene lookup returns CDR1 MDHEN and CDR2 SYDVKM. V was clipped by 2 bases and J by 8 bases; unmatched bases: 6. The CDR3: CASSLHAGQGYSPLHF. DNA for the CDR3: TGTGCCAGCAGTTTACATGCGGGACAGGGGTATTCACCCCTCCACTTT. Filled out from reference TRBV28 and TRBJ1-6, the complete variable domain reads DVKVTQSSRYLVKRTGEKVFLECVQDMDHENMFWYRQDPGLGLRLIYFSYDVKMKEKGDIPEGYSVSREKKERFSLILESASTNQTSMYLCASSLHAGQGYSPLHFGNGTRLTVT.

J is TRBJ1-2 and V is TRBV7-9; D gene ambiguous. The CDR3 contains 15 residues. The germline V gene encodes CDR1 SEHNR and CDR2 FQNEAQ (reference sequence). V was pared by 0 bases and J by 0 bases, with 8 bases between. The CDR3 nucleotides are TGTGCCAGCAGCTTAGCAGGACCTCCTAACTATGGCTACACCTTC. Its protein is CASSLAGPPNYGYTF.

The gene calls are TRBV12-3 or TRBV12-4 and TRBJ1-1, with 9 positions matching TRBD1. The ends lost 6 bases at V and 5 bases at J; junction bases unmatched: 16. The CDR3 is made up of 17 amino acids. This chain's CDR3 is CASSHGQGRGEGTEAFF. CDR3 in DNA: TGTGCCAGCAGCCATGGACAGGGGCGAGGGGAAGGGACTGAAGCTTTCTTT.

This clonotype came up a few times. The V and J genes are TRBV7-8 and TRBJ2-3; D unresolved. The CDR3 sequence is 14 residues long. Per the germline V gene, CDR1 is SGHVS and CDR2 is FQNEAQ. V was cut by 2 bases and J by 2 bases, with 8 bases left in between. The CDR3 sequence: CASSLRHPTDTQYF. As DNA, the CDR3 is TGTGCCAGCAGCTTAAGACACCCCACAGATACGCAGTATTTT. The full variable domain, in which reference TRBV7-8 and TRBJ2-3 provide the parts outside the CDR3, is GAGVSQSPRYKVAKRGQDVALRCDPISGHVSLFWYQQALGQGPEFLTYFQNEAQLDKSGLPSDRFFAERPEGSVSTLKIQRTQQEDSAVYLCASSLRHPTDTQYFGPGTRLTVL.

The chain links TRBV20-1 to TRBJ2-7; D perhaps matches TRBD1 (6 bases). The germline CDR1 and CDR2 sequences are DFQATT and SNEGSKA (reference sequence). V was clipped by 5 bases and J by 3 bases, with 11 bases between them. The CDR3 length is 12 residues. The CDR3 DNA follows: TGCAGTGCTCCCCAGGGGAACTACGAGCAGTACTTC. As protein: CSAPQGNYEQYF.

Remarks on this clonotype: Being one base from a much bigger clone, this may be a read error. Here the CDR3 reads CASSLIMLGGETQYF. CDR3 DNA: TGTGCCAGCAGCTTAATAATGTTAGGTGGAGAGACCCAGTACTTC. J is TRBJ2-5 and V is TRBV7-2; no firm D call. V gave up 2 bases and J gave up 4 bases, with 14 bases separating them. Germline V gene sequence: CDR1 SGHTA, CDR2 FQGNSA. The CDR3 has 15 residues.

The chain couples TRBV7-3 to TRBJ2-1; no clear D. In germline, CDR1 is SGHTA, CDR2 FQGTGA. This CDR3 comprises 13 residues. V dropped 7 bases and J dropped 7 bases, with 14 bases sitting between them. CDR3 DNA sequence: TGTGCCAGCAACCCAGTGGTAGGTAATGAGCAGTTCTTC. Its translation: CASNPVVGNEQFF. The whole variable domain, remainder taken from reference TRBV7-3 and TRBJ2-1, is GAGVSQTPSNKVTEKGKYVELRCDPISGHTALYWYRQSLGQGPEFLIYFQGTGAADDSGLPNDRFFAVRPEGSVSTLKIQRTERGDSAVYLCASNPVVGNEQFFGPGTRLTVL.

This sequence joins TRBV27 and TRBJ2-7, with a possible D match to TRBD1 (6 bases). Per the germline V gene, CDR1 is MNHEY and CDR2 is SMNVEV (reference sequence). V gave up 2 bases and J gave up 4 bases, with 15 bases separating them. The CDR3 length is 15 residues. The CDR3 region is CASSLREGVGYEQYF. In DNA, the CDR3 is TGTGCCAGCAGTTTACGAGAGGGGGTAGGTTACGAGCAGTACTTC.

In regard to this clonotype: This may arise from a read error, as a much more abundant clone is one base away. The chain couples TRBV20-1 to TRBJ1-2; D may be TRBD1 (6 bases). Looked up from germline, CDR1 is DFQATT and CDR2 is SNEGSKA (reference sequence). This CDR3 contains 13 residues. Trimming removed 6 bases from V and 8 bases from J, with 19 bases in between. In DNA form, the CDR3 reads TGCAGTGCCCAGCCGGGGGGGGCGCGAGGCTACACCTTC. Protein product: CSAQPGGARGYTF.

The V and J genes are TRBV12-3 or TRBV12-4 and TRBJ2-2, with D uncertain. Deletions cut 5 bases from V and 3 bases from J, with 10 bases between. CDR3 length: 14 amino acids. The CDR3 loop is CASSPLYDTGELFF. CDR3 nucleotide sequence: TGTGCCAGCAGTCCCCTTTACGACACCGGGGAGCTGTTTTTT.

CDR3 in amino acids: CAGGLRQGKDTQYF. DNA for the CDR3: TGTGCCGGCGGCTTGCGACAGGGTAAAGATACGCAGTATTTT. The V call is TRBV7-3, the J call TRBJ2-3; 7 bases map to TRBD1. V lost 11 bases, J lost 5 bases, and 13 bases stayed unmatched. CDR3 size: 14 residues. Germline V lookup: CDR1 SGHTA, CDR2 FQGTGA. Filled out from reference TRBV7-3 and TRBJ2-3, the complete variable domain reads GAGVSQTPSNKVTEKGKYVELRCDPISGHTALYWYRQSLGQGPEFLIYFQGTGAADDSGLPNDRFFAVRPEGSVSTLKIQRTERGDSAVYLCAGGLRQGKDTQYFGPGTRLTVL.

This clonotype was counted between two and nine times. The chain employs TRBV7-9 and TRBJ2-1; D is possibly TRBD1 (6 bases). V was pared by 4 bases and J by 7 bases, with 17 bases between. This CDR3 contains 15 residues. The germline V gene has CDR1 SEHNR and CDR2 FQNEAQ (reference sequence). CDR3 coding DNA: TGTGCCAGCAGCTCTACAGGGTTGGCCACAAATGAGCAGTTCTTC. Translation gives CASSSTGLATNEQFF.

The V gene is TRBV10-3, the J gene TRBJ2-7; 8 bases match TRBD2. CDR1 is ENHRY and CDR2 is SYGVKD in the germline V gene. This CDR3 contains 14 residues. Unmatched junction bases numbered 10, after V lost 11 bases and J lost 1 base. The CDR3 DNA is TGTGCCGCCGACACGGGGGGGGAGTCCTACGAGCAGTACTTC. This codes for CAADTGGESYEQYF.

The CDR3, as DNA: TGTGCCAGCAGTCCCAGGGTACTAATGTACGAGCAGTACTTC. This sequence encodes CASSPRVLMYEQYF. The V call is TRBV27, the J call TRBJ2-7, with a weak D call TRBD1 (5 bases). Trimming cost V 5 bases and J 4 bases, with 15 bases left between them. Germline CDR1 and CDR2: MNHEY and SMNVEV (reference sequence). The CDR3 loop spans 14 amino acids.

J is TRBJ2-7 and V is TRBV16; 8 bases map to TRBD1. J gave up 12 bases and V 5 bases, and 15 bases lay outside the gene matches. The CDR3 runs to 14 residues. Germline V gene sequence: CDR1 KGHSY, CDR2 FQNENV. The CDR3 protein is CASSYGQGASRSYF. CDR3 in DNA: TGTGCCAGCAGCTACGGACAGGGCGCCTCCCGCTCGTACTTC.

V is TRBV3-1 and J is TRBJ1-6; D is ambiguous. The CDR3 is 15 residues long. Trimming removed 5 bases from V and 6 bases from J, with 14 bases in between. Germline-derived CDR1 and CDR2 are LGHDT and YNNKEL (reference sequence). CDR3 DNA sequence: TGTGCCAGCAGCTATGAAGGGCTCGGTAATTCACCCCTCCACTTT. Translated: CASSYEGLGNSPLHF.

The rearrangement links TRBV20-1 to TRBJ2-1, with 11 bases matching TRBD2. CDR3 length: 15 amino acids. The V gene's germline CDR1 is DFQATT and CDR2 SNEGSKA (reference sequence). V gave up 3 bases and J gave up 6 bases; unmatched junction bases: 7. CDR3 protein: CSASSGTSGFNEQFF. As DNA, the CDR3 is TGCAGTGCTAGTTCCGGGACTAGCGGCTTCAATGAGCAGTTCTTC.

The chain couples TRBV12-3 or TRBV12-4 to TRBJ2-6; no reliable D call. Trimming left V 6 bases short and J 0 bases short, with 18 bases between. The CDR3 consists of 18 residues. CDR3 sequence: CASSTEVKGTSGANVLTF. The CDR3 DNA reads TGTGCCAGCAGCACAGAGGTCAAAGGAACCTCTGGGGCCAACGTCCTGACTTTC.

CDR3 in DNA: TGCAGTGCTAGCAGCGGGGGGGCCGGGCGGTTCTTC. This gives the protein CSASSGGAGRFF. J is TRBJ2-1 and V is TRBV20-1; 10 bases agree with TRBD2. This CDR3 is 12 amino acids long. CDR1 and CDR2 from the germline V gene are DFQATT and SNEGSKA (reference sequence). V lost 3 bases, J lost 15 bases, and 8 bases stayed unmatched.

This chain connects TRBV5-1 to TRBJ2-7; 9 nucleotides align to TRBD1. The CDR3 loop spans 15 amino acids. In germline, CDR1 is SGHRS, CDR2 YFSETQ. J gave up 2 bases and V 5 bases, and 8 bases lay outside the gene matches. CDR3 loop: CASSAGQGKTYEQYF. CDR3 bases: TGCGCCAGCAGTGCAGGACAGGGGAAAACCTACGAGCAGTACTTC.

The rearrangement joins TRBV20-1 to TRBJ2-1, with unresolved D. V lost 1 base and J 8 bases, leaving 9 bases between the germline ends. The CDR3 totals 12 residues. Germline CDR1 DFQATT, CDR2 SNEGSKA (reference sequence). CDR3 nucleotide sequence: TGCAGTGCTAGAGCTTTCCCTTATGAGCAGTTCTTC. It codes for CSARAFPYEQFF.

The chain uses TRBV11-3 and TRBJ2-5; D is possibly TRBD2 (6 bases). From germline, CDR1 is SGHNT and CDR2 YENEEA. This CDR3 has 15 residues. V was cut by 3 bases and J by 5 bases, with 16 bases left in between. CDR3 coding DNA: TGTGCCAGCAGCTTCGGCCGGGGGTACACTGAGACCCAGTACTTC. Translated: CASSFGRGYTETQYF.

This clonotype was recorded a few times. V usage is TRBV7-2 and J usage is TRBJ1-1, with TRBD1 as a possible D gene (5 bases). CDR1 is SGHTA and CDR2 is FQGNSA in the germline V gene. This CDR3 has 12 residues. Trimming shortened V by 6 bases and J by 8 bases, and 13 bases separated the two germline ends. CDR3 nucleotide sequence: TGTGCCAGCAGGGGGGACCGATTAGAAGCTTTCTTT. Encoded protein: CASRGDRLEAFF.